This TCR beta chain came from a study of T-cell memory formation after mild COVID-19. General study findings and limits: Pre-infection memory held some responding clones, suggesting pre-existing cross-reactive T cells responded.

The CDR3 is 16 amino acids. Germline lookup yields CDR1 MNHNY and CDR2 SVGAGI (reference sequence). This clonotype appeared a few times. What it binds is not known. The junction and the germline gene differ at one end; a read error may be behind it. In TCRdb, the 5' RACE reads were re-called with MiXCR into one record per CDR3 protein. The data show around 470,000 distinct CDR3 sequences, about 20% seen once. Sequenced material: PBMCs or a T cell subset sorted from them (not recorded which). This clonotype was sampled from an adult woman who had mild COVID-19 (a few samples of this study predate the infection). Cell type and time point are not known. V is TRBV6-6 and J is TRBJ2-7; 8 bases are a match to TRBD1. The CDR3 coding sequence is TGTGCCAGCAGCACCCCCCCCACAGGGGGATCGTACGGGCAGTACTTC. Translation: CASSTPPTGGSYGQYF.